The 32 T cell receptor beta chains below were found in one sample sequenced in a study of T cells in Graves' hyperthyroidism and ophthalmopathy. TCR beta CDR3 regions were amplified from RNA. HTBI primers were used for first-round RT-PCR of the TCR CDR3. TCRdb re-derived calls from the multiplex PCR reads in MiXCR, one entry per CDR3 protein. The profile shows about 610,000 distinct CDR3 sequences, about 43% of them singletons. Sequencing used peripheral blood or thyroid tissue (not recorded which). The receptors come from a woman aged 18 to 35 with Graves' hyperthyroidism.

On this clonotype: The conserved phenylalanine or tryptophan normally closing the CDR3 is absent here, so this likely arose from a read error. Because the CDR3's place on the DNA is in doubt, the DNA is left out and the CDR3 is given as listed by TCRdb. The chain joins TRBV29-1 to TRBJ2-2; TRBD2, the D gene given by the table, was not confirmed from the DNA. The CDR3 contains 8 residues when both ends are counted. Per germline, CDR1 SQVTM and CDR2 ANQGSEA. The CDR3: CSVSPRGM.

CDR3 sequence reads: CAWSKGRIAPQHF. In DNA form, the CDR3 reads TGTGCCTGGAGTAAAGGCAGAATCGCCCCCCAGCATTTT. The chain couples TRBV30 to TRBJ1-5; D uncertain. V was pared by 2 bases and J by 10 bases, with 15 bases between. Germline lookup yields CDR1 GTSNPN and CDR2 SVGIG (reference sequence). The CDR3 totals 13 residues.

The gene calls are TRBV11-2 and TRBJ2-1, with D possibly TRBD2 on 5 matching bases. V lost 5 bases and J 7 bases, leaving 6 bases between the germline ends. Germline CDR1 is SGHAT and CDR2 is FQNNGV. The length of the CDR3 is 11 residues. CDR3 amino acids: CASSQRNEQFF. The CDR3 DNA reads TGTGCCAGCAGCCAGCGGAATGAGCAGTTCTTC.

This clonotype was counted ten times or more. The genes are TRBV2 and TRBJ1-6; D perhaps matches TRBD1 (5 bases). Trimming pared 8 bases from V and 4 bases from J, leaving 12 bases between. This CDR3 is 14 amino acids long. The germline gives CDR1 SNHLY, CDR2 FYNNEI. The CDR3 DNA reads TGTGCCAGCCGAATCGGGACGTATAATTCACCCCTCCACTTT. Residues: CASRIGTYNSPLHF. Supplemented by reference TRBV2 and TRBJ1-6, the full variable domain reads EPEVTQTPSHQVTQMGQEVILRCVPISNHLYFYWYRQILGQKVEFLVSFYNNEISEKSEIFDDQFSVERPDGSNFTLKIRSTKLEDSAMYFCASRIGTYNSPLHFGNGTRLTVT.

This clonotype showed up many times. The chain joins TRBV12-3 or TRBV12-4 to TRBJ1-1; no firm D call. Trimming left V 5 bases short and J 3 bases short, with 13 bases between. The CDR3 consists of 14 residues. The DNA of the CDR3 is TGTGCCAGCAGTCCCGGGGAGGGAGACACTGAAGCTTTCTTT. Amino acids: CASSPGEGDTEAFF.

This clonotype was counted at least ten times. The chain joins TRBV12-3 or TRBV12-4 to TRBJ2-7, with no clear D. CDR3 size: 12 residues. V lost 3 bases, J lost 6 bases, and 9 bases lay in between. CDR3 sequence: CASSFTPLEQYF. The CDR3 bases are TGTGCCAGCAGTTTTACTCCCCTCGAGCAGTACTTC.

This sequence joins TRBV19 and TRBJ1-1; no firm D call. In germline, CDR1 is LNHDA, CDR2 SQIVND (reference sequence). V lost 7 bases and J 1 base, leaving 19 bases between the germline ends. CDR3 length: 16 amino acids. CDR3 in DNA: TGTGCCAGTACTACACTTATAGCGGGAGCGAACACTGAAGCTTTCTTT. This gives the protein CASTTLIAGANTEAFF.

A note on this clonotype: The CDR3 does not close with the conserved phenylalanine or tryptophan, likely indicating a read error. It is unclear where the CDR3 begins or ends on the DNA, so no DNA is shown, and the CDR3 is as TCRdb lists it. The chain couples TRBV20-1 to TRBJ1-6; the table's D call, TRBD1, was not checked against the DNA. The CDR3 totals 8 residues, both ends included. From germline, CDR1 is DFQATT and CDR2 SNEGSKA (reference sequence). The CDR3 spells CSATPTGL.

The CDR3: CATSDLTREGPVGELFF. The CDR3 DNA follows: TGTGCCACCAGTGATTTGACGCGGGAGGGCCCGGTCGGGGAGCTGTTTTTT. V is TRBV24-1 and J is TRBJ2-2, with 9 bases fitting TRBD2. In germline, CDR1 is KGHDR, CDR2 SFDVKD. V lost 0 bases to trimming and J lost 7 bases; unmatched junction nucleotides: 8. The CDR3 consists of 17 residues.

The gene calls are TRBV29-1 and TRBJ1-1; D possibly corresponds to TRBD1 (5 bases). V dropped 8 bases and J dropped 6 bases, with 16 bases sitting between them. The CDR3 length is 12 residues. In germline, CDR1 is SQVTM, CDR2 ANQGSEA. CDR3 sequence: CSHEGVSPEAFF. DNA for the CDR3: TGCAGCCACGAAGGGGTGAGCCCTGAAGCTTTCTTT.

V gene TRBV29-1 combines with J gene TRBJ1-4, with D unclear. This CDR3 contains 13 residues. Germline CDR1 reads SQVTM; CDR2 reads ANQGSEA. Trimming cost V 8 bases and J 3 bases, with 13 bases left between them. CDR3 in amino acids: CSSEGASNEKLFF. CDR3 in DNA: TGCAGCAGTGAGGGAGCATCTAATGAAAAACTGTTTTTT.

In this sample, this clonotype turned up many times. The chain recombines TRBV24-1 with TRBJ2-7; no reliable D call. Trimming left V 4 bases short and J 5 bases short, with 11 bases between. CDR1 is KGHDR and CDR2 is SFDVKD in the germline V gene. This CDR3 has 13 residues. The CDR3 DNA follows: TGTGCCACCAGTGAGGGCCTTCCCGACGAGCAGTACTTC. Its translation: CATSEGLPDEQYF.

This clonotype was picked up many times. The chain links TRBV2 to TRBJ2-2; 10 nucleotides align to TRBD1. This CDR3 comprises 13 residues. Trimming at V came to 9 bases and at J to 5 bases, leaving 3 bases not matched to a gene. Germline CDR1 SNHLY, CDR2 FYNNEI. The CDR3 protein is CARRTGGTGELFF. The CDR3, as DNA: TGTGCCAGGCGGACAGGGGGGACCGGGGAGCTGTTTTTT. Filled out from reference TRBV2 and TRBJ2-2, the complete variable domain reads EPEVTQTPSHQVTQMGQEVILRCVPISNHLYFYWYRQILGQKVEFLVSFYNNEISEKSEIFDDQFSVERPDGSNFTLKIRSTKLEDSAMYFCARRTGGTGELFFGEGSRLTVL.

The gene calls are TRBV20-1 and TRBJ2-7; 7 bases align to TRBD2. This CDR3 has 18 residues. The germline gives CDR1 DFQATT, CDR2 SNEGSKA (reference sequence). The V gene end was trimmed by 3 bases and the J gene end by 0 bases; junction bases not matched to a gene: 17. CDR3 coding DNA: TGCAGTGCTAGGGACATGTTTGTATTTGGCGGGAGCTCCTACGAGCAGTACTTC. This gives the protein CSARDMFVFGGSSYEQYF.

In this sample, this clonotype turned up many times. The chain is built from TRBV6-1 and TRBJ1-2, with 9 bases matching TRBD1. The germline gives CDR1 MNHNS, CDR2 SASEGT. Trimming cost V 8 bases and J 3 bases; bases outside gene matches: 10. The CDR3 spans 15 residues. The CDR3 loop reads CASSRLQGADYGYTF. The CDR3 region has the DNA TGTGCCAGCTCAAGATTACAGGGGGCGGACTATGGCTACACCTTC.

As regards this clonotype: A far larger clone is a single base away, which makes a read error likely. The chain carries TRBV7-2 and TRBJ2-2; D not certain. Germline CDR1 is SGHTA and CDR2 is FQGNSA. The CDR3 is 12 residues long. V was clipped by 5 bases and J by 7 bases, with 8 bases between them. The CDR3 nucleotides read TGTGCCAGCAGCCCCCGGATCGGGGAGCTGTTTTTT. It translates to CASSPRIGELFF.

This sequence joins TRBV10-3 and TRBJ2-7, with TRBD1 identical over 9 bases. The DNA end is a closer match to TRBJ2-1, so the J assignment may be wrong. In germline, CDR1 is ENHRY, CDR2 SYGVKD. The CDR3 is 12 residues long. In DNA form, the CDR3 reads TGTGCCATGGCGGGACAGGGTGTGGAGCAGTTCTTC. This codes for CAMAGQGVEQFF.

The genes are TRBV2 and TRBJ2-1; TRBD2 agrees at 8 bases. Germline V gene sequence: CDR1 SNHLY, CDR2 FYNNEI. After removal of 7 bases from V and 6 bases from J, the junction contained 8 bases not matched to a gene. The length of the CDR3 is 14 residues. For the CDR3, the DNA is TGTGCCAGCAACCCGGCTAGCGGGTTCAATGAGCAGTTCTTC. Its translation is CASNPASGFNEQFF.

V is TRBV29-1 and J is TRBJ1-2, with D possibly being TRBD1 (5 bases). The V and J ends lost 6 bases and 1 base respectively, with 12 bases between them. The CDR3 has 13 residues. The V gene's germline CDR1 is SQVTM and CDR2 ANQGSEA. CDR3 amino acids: CSVGADLNYGYTF. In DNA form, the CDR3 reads TGCAGCGTAGGGGCTGATCTTAACTATGGCTACACCTTC.

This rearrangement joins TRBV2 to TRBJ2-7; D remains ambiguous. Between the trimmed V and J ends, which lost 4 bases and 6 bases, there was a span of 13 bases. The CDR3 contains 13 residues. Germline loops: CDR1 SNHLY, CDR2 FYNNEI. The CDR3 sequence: CASSARHAFEQYF. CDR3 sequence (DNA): TGTGCCAGCAGTGCGCGACACGCCTTCGAGCAGTACTTC.

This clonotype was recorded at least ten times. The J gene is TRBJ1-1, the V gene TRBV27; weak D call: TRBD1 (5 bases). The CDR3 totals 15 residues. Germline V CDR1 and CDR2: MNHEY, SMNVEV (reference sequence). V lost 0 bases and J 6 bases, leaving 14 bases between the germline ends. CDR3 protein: CASSLSPGIVAEAFF. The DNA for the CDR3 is TGTGCCAGCAGTTTATCTCCAGGGATCGTCGCTGAAGCTTTCTTT.

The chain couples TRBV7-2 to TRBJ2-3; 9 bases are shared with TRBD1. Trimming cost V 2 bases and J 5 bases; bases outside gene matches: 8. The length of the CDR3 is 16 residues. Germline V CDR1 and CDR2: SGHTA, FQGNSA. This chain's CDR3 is CASSLNRTGVGDTQYF. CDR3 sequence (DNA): TGTGCCAGCAGCTTAAACCGGACAGGGGTGGGAGATACGCAGTATTTT.

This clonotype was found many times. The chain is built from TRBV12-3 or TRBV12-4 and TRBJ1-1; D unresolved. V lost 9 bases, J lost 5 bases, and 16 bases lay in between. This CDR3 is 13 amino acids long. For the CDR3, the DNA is TGTGCCAGTTTAAAGGGAGTTCGGACTGAAGCTTTCTTT. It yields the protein CASLKGVRTEAFF.

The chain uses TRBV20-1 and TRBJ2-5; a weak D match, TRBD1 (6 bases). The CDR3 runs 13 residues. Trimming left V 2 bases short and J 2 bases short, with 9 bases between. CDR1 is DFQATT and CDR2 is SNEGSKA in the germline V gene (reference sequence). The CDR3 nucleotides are TGCAGTGCTAGATTCGGACAGCAAGAGACCCAGTACTTC. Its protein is CSARFGQQETQYF.

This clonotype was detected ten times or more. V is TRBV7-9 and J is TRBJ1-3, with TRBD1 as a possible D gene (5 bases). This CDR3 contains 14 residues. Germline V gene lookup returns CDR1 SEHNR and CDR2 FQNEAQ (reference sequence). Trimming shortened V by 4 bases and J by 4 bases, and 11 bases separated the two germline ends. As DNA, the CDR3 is TGTGCCAGCAGCTCCCTTTGGACAGGAAACACCATATATTTT. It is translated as CASSSLWTGNTIYF.

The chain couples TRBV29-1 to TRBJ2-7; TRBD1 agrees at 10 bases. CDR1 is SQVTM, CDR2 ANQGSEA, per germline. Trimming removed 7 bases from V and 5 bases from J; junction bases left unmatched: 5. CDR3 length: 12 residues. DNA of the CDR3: TGCAGCGACCGGGACAGGGGCCACGAGCAGTACTTC. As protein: CSDRDRGHEQYF.

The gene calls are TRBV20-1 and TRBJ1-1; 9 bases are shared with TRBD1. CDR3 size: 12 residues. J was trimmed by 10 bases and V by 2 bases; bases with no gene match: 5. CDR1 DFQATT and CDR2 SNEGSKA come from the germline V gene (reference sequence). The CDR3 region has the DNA TGCAGTGCTAGAACAGGGGGCGCGGGAGCTTTCTTT. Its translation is CSARTGGAGAFF.

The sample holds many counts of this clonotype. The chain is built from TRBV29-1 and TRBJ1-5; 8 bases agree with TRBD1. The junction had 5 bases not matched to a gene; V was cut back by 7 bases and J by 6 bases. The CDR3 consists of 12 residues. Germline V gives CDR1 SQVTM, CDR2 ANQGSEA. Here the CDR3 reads CSARQGTQPQHF. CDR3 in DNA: TGCAGCGCTAGACAGGGGACTCAGCCCCAGCATTTT.

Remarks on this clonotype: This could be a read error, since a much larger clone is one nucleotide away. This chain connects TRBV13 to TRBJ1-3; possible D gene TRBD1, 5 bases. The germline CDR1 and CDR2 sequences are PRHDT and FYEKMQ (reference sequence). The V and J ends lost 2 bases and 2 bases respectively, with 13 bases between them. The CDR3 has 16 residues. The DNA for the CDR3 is TGTGCCAGCAGCTTATCCCGGCGGGGCGCTGGAAACACCATATATTTT. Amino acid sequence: CASSLSRRGAGNTIYF.

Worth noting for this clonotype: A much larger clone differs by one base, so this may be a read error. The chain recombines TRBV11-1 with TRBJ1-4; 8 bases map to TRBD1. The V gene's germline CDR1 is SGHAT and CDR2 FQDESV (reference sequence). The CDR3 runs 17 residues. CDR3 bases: TGTGGCAGCAGCCCCACAGGACAGGGATGGACTAATGAAAAACTGTTTTTT. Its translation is CGSSPTGQGWTNEKLFF.

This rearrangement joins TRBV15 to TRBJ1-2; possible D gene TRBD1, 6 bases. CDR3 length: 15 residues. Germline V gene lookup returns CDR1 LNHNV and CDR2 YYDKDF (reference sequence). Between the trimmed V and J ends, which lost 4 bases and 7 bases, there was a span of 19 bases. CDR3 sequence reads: CATSNRLAGGSGYTF. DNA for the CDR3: TGTGCCACCAGCAATAGACTAGCGGGGGGCTCTGGCTACACCTTC.

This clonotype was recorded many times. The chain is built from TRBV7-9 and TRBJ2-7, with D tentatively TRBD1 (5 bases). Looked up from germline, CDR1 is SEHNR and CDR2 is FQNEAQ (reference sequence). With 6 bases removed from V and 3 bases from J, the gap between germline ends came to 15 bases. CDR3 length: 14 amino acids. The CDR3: CASSPRAKDYEQYF. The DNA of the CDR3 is TGTGCCAGCAGTCCCAGGGCAAAAGACTACGAGCAGTACTTC. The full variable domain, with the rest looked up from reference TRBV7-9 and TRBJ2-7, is DTGVSQNPRHKITKRGQNVTFRCDPISEHNRLYWYRQTLGQGPEFLTYFQNEAQLEKSRLLSDRFSAERPKGSFSTLEIQRTEQGDSAMYLCASSPRAKDYEQYFGPGTRLTVT.